The 27 T cell receptor beta chains listed next were all sequenced from one sample in a study of memory CD4+ T cells and cytomegalovirus serostatus. Single viable CD3+CD4+CD8-CD45RO+ cells were sorted as the memory CD4+ T cells. This table comes from immunoSEQ multiplex PCR, and its TCRdb copy is limited to in-frame clones, with some not included. The table records about 50,000 clones, around 74% of them present only once. What was sequenced was memory CD4+ T cells from blood. These receptors all come from an adult in good health and CMV-seronegative.

Concerning this clone: Other DNA sequences in the sample encode the same CDR3. V gene TRBV7-6 combines with J gene TRBJ1-2, with D possibly matching TRBD1 (5 bases). V shed 4 bases and J shed 3 bases, with 9 bases lying between them. This CDR3 spans 13 amino acids. Germline V gene data show CDR1 as SGHVS and CDR2 as FNYEAQ. The CDR3 sequence is CASSSDRDYGYTF. CDR3 sequence (DNA): TGTGCCAGCAGCTCCGACAGAGACTATGGCTACACCTTC.

V gene TRBV7-2 combines with J gene TRBJ1-1; D unclear. Germline values: CDR1 SGHTA, CDR2 FQGNSA. The CDR3 loop spans 12 amino acids. V lost 1 base, J lost 14 bases, and 14 bases lay in between. CDR3 amino acids: CASSLEVSTIFF. The CDR3 region has the DNA TGTGCCAGCAGCTTAGAGGTTTCCACGATCTTCTTT.

In its sample, this clone was seen a few times. The V gene is TRBV7-3, the J gene TRBJ1-6; the D gene is possibly TRBD1 (6 bases). The V and J ends lost 5 bases and 11 bases respectively, with 16 bases between them. Germline CDR1 reads SGHTA; CDR2 reads FQGTGA. The CDR3 consists of 14 residues. DNA for the CDR3: TGTGCCAGCAGCCAAACAGGGCCACAGGCACCCCTCCACTTT. Residues: CASSQTGPQAPLHF.

This clone was found a few times. This rearrangement joins TRBV7-9 to TRBJ2-7; maybe TRBD1 (5 bases). The CDR3 is made up of 14 amino acids. CDR1 and CDR2 (germline): SEHNR, FQNEAQ (reference sequence). V was pared by 5 bases and J by 6 bases, with 17 bases between. The CDR3 reads CASSLTAGISEQYF. CDR3 sequence (DNA): TGTGCCAGCAGCCTGACGGCAGGGATTTCCGAGCAGTACTTC. The entire variable domain, with the rest obtained from reference TRBV7-9 and TRBJ2-7, is as follows: DTGVSQNPRHKITKRGQNVTFRCDPISEHNRLYWYRQTLGQGPEFLTYFQNEAQLEKSRLLSDRFSAERPKGSFSTLEIQRTEQGDSAMYLCASSLTAGISEQYFGPGTRLTVT.

The rearrangement uses TRBV5-4 and TRBJ1-4; 10 bases line up with TRBD1. V lost 4 bases, J lost 6 bases, and 3 bases stayed unmatched. Germline-derived CDR1 and CDR2 are SGHNT and YYREEE (reference sequence). CDR3 length equals 14 residues. The CDR3 nucleotides are TGTGCCAGCAGCCGGACAGGGGGTGATGAAAAACTGTTTTTT. Amino acids: CASSRTGGDEKLFF.

The rearrangement joins TRBV5-1 to TRBJ2-5; no reliable D call. CDR1 is SGHRS, CDR2 YFSETQ, per germline. V was shortened by 0 bases and J by 2 bases, with 8 bases between the two germline ends. CDR3 length equals 14 residues. CDR3 sequence reads: CASSLVADQETQYF. The CDR3 nucleotides are TGCGCCAGCAGCTTGGTGGCAGATCAAGAGACCCAGTACTTC.

The V call is TRBV7-3, the J call TRBJ2-2; D may be TRBD1 (5 bases). The CDR3 has 20 amino acids. V was shortened by 5 bases and J by 1 base, with 26 bases between the two germline ends. Germline V gene lookup returns CDR1 SGHTA and CDR2 FQGTGA. The CDR3 loop is CASSPIPDRGILMNTGELFF. For the CDR3, the DNA is TGTGCCAGCAGCCCCATCCCCGACAGAGGCATTTTAATGAACACCGGGGAGCTGTTTTTT.

This chain uses TRBV2 with TRBJ1-4; D remains ambiguous. In germline, CDR1 is SNHLY, CDR2 FYNNEI. V was cut by 4 bases and J by 0 bases, with 12 bases left in between. The CDR3 consists of 16 residues. The CDR3 coding sequence is TGTGCCAGCAGTGTAGGCAGACCTGCAACTAATGAAAAACTGTTTTTT. This encodes CASSVGRPATNEKLFF.

The rearrangement joins TRBV7-7 to TRBJ2-3; 7 nucleotides match TRBD1. Looked up from germline, CDR1 is SSHAT and CDR2 is FNYEAQ (reference sequence). The CDR3 is 15 amino acids. With 2 bases clipped from V and 1 base from J, the junction kept 3 bases outside the gene matches. This chain's CDR3 is CASSLSGQGTDTQYF. As DNA, the CDR3 is TGTGCCAGCAGCTTATCAGGACAGGGCACAGATACGCAGTATTTT.

The chain is built from TRBV30 and TRBJ1-4, with TRBD1 identical over 7 bases. Per germline, CDR1 GTSNPN and CDR2 SVGIG (reference sequence). With V trimmed by 7 bases and J by 8 bases, 13 bases remained unmatched. CDR3 size: 14 residues. The CDR3 loop is CASAGGTGAEKLFF. For the CDR3, the DNA is TGTGCCTCGGCAGGGGGAACTGGGGCGGAAAAACTGTTTTTT.

The rearrangement uses TRBV6-5 and TRBJ2-5; D could derive from TRBD1 or TRBD2 (5 bases each). CDR3 size: 15 residues. Per the germline V gene, CDR1 is MNHEY and CDR2 is SVGAGI. The ends were cut back, 2 bases at V and 2 bases at J, with 12 bases in the middle. Written as DNA, the CDR3 is TGTGCCAGCAGTTACCGGGACGGAGGACAAGAGACCCAGTACTTC. This encodes CASSYRDGGQETQYF.

This chain links TRBV4-1 with TRBJ1-2; a possible D gene is TRBD1 (5 bases). This CDR3 comprises 14 residues. V lost 0 bases and J 8 bases, leaving 13 bases between the germline ends. The germline V gene encodes CDR1 MGHRA and CDR2 YSYEKL. This CDR3 reads CASSQEVQGNGYTF. For the CDR3, the DNA is TGCGCCAGCAGCCAAGAGGTTCAGGGAAACGGCTACACCTTC.

To note about this clone: Its ends do not fully match the called genes, so a read error is possible. The chain combines TRBV7-7 with TRBJ2-5, with TRBD1 matching 10 bases. The germline CDR1 and CDR2 sequences are SSHAT and FNYEAQ (reference sequence). There are 15 residues in the CDR3. CDR3 sequence (DNA): TGTGCTAGCAGCTTGACAGGGGGCAGGCTGGAGACCCAGTACTTC. Amino acids: CASSLTGGRLETQYF. The complete variable domain, with remaining parts taken from reference TRBV7-7 and TRBJ2-5, reads GAGVSQSPRYKVTKRGQDVTLRCDPISSHATLYWYQQALGQGPEFLTYFNYEAQPDKSGLPSDRFSAERPEGSISTLTIQRTEQRDSAMYRCASSLTGGRLETQYFGPGTRLLVL.

The rearrangement joins TRBV30 to TRBJ2-5; D ambiguous. V was clipped by 4 bases and J by 0 bases, with 15 bases between them. Germline lookup yields CDR1 GTSNPN and CDR2 SVGIG (reference sequence). CDR3 length: 15 amino acids. As DNA, the CDR3 is TGTGCCTGGATTCCAATCCGGGCAGACCAAGAGACCCAGTACTTC. Its protein is CAWIPIRADQETQYF. The complete variable domain, with remaining parts taken from reference TRBV30 and TRBJ2-5, reads SQTIHQWPATLVQPVGSPLSLECTVEGTSNPNLYWYRQAAGRGLQLLFYSVGIGQISSEVPQNLSASRPQDRQFILSSKKLLLSDSGFYLCAWIPIRADQETQYFGPGTRLLVL.

V usage is TRBV10-3 and J usage is TRBJ1-5; 8 nucleotides match TRBD1. CDR3 length: 16 residues. The trim removed 3 bases at V and 5 bases at J, leaving 9 bases unmatched. CDR1 is ENHRY, CDR2 SYGVKD, per germline. The DNA for the CDR3 is TGTGCCATCAGTGAACCCGGACAGGGTAGAGATCAGCCCCAGCATTTT. Translation gives CAISEPGQGRDQPQHF.

This clone was counted between two and nine times. The V and J genes are TRBV6-1 and TRBJ2-7; 8 positions agree with TRBD1. Germline assignment: CDR1 MNHNS and CDR2 SASEGT. V lost 0 bases, J lost 3 bases, and 7 bases stayed unmatched. CDR3 length: 16 residues. The CDR3 reads CASSEAAWTGSYEQYF. The CDR3 DNA sequence: TGTGCCAGCAGTGAAGCGGCCTGGACAGGGAGCTACGAGCAGTACTTC.

In its sample, this clone was seen once. The genes are TRBV7-8 and TRBJ2-7; no reliable D call. V lost 5 bases, J lost 0 bases, and 11 bases lay in between. This CDR3 spans 14 amino acids. Germline lookup yields CDR1 SGHVS and CDR2 FQNEAQ. The CDR3 spells CASSNRRISYEQYF. The CDR3 DNA sequence: TGTGCCAGCAGCAATCGACGGATCTCCTACGAGCAGTACTTC. The full variable domain, rest sourced from reference TRBV7-8 and TRBJ2-7, is GAGVSQSPRYKVAKRGQDVALRCDPISGHVSLFWYQQALGQGPEFLTYFQNEAQLDKSGLPSDRFFAERPEGSVSTLKIQRTQQEDSAVYLCASSNRRISYEQYFGPGTRLTVT.

The J gene is TRBJ2-7, the V gene TRBV10-1; TRBD1 matches 8 bases. Germline CDR1 WNHNN, CDR2 SYGVQD (reference sequence). V dropped 7 bases and J dropped 5; count of bases not matched to a gene: 4. The CDR3 extends over 12 amino acids. DNA for the CDR3: TGCGCCAGCAATACGGACAGGGACGAGCAGTACTTC. It yields the protein CASNTDRDEQYF.

The chain uses TRBV11-2 and TRBJ2-2, with 7 bases identical to TRBD1. Per germline, CDR1 SGHAT and CDR2 FQNNGV. The CDR3 is 15 residues long. V lost 4 bases and J lost 7; bases outside the gene matches: 9. The CDR3 spells CASSSIQGRRGELFF. CDR3 coding DNA: TGTGCCAGCAGCTCGATACAGGGGCGTCGCGGGGAGCTGTTTTTT. Supplemented by reference TRBV11-2 and TRBJ2-2, the full variable domain reads EAGVAQSPRYKIIEKRQSVAFWCNPISGHATLYWYQQILGQGPKLLIQFQNNGVVDDSQLPKDRFSAERLKGVDSTLKIQPAKLEDSAVYLCASSSIQGRRGELFFGEGSRLTVL.

The rearrangement joins TRBV11-1 to TRBJ2-7; no reliable D call. From germline, CDR1 is SGHAT and CDR2 FQDESV (reference sequence). The V end lost 5 bases, the J end lost 3 bases, and 8 bases lay between the germline ends. The CDR3 loop spans 12 amino acids. This chain's CDR3 is CASSPQVYEQYF. As DNA, the CDR3 is TGTGCCAGCAGCCCGCAGGTCTACGAGCAGTACTTC. The full variable domain, with the rest looked up from reference TRBV11-1 and TRBJ2-7, is EAEVAQSPRYKITEKSQAVAFWCDPISGHATLYWYRQILGQGPELLVQFQDESVVDDSQLPKDRFSAERLKGVDSTLKIQPAELGDSAMYLCASSPQVYEQYFGPGTRLTVT.

This rearrangement joins TRBV18 to TRBJ2-5; 10 bases fit TRBD2. V lost 1 base, J lost 6 bases, and 8 bases stayed unmatched. CDR1 is KGHSH, CDR2 LQKENI, per germline. The CDR3 is 16 amino acids. CDR3 bases: TGTGCCAGCTCACCACGGTGGCTAGCGGGGGCACAGACCCAGTACTTC. Its translation is CASSPRWLAGAQTQYF.

Written as DNA, the CDR3 is TGTGCCAGCTCACTTGACAGAATCTCTGGGGCCAACGTCCTGACTTTC. It specifies CASSLDRISGANVLTF. The chain couples TRBV18 to TRBJ2-6; D possibly corresponds to TRBD1 (5 bases). The CDR3 has 16 amino acids. Per germline, CDR1 KGHSH and CDR2 LQKENI. The germline V and J ends were trimmed by 4 bases and 0 bases, with 10 bases remaining between them. The full variable domain, with the rest looked up from reference TRBV18 and TRBJ2-6, is NAGVMQNPRHLVRRRGQEARLRCSPMKGHSHVYWYRQLPEEGLKFMVYLQKENIIDESGMPKERFSAEFPKEGPSILRIQQVVRGDSAAYFCASSLDRISGANVLTFGAGSRLTVL.

The rearrangement uses TRBV19 and TRBJ2-7; D may be TRBD2 (5 bases). The germline V gene has CDR1 LNHDA and CDR2 SQIVND (reference sequence). Trimming removed 1 base at V and 4 bases at J, with 11 bases between. The CDR3 has 14 residues. The CDR3 here is CASSIGGPGYEQYF. The CDR3 DNA sequence: TGTGCCAGTAGTATAGGAGGTCCGGGGTACGAGCAGTACTTC.

The chain is built from TRBV18 and TRBJ2-3, with TRBD2 matching 12 bases. V trimming: 3 bases; J trimming: 5 bases; junction bases outside the gene matches: 3. CDR1 is KGHSH and CDR2 is LQKENI in the germline V gene. The CDR3 loop spans 15 amino acids. The CDR3 nucleotides are TGTGCCAGCTCACCCCCGACTAGCGGGGGAGATACGCAGTATTTT. Translation: CASSPPTSGGDTQYF.

The chain combines TRBV4-1 with TRBJ2-7; D is possibly TRBD1 (6 bases). Germline CDR1 reads MGHRA; CDR2 reads YSYEKL. Trimming left V 1 base short and J 1 base short, with 11 bases between. The CDR3 contains 15 residues. DNA for the CDR3: TGCGCCAGCAGCCAAGGCCGAGGGGGATCCTACGAGCAGTACTTC. Encoded protein: CASSQGRGGSYEQYF.

This rearrangement joins TRBV10-1 to TRBJ2-3; no clear D gene. The CDR3 is 15 residues long. The germline V and J ends were trimmed by 5 bases and 2 bases, with 14 bases remaining between them. The V gene's germline CDR1 is WNHNN and CDR2 SYGVQD (reference sequence). The CDR3 sequence is CASSYRADFTDTQYF. Here the CDR3 DNA reads TGCGCCAGCAGTTATCGGGCGGATTTCACAGATACGCAGTATTTT.

The genes are TRBV4-2 and TRBJ2-3; weak D call: TRBD1 (5 bases). Looked up from germline, CDR1 is LGHNA and CDR2 is YNFKEQ. V was shortened by 0 bases and J by 4 bases, with 11 bases between the two germline ends. The CDR3 is 15 residues long. The CDR3 region has the DNA TGTGCCAGCAGCCAAGATCAGGGTAGAGCAGATACGCAGTATTTT. It translates to CASSQDQGRADTQYF.